Shown below are 26 T cell receptor beta chains from a single sample sequenced in a study of cytomegalovirus exposure and HLA in healthy donors. Both 60 Vbeta primers and 13 Jbeta primers went into the PCR. Sequencing used immunoSEQ multiplex PCR; TCRdb keeps in-frame clones, though not all of them. The data contain fewer than 200,000 clones, approximately 88% of them singletons. The specimen sequenced was PBMCs. The receptors come from a woman aged 30 to 39 in good health and CMV-seronegative.

The chain recombines TRBV10-2 with TRBJ2-2; 8 positions agree with TRBD1. CDR1 is WSHSY and CDR2 is SAAADI in the germline V gene. The CDR3 spans 14 residues. V trimming: 8 bases; J trimming: 2 bases; junction bases outside the gene matches: 4. CDR3 amino acids: CASRDRLNTGELFF. DNA for the CDR3: TGCGCCAGCCGGGACAGGCTTAACACCGGGGAGCTGTTTTTT.

This clone was counted between two and nine times. The chain employs TRBV30 and TRBJ2-1; 11 bases agree with TRBD2. With V trimmed by 7 bases and J by 7 bases, 6 bases remained unmatched. This CDR3 is 13 amino acids long. Germline V gene data show CDR1 as GTSNPN and CDR2 as SVGIG (reference sequence). The CDR3 spells CASSRTSGNEQFF. The DNA of the CDR3 is TGTGCCTCCTCGAGGACTAGCGGGAATGAGCAGTTCTTC.

The CDR3 nucleotides read TGTGCCAGCAGTTTAAGTGCGGGATTACTTAATGAAAAACTGTTTTTT. Translating it yields CASSLSAGLLNEKLFF. This chain connects TRBV28 to TRBJ1-4; D uncertain. This CDR3 is built from 16 residues. V was cut by 2 bases and J by 4 bases, with 14 bases left in between. Germline CDR1 is MDHEN and CDR2 is SYDVKM.

The genes are TRBV6-6 and TRBJ2-2; D perhaps matches TRBD2 (5 bases). Germline-derived CDR1 and CDR2 are MNHNY and SVGAGI (reference sequence). The CDR3 covers 15 residues. With 6 bases removed from V and 2 bases from J, the gap between germline ends came to 13 bases. The CDR3 nucleotides are TGTGCCAGCAGACATGGTAGCGAAAACACCGGGGAGCTGTTTTTT. Residues: CASRHGSENTGELFF.

This chain connects TRBV27 to TRBJ2-7, with D possibly TRBD1 on 5 matching bases. Germline assignment: CDR1 MNHEY and CDR2 SMNVEV (reference sequence). V lost 5 bases, J lost 4 bases, and 15 bases lay in between. The CDR3 consists of 14 residues. For the CDR3, the DNA is TGTGCCAGCAGTATCAGCAGGGCACAATACGAGCAGTACTTC. Translation gives CASSISRAQYEQYF.

V is TRBV7-9 and J is TRBJ2-3; D is uncertain. This CDR3 is 16 amino acids long. Germline assignment: CDR1 SEHNR and CDR2 FQNEAQ (reference sequence). The ends were cut back, 1 base at V and 0 bases at J, with 11 bases in the middle. The CDR3 DNA sequence: TGTGCCAGCAGCTTAGTAGAGGCTGCTAGCACAGATACGCAGTATTTT. The encoded protein is CASSLVEAASTDTQYF.

This chain links TRBV14 with TRBJ2-5; 9 nucleotides line up with TRBD1. This CDR3 region has 16 residues. Looked up from germline, CDR1 is SGHDN and CDR2 is FVKESK. Trimming cost V 4 bases and J 5 bases; bases outside gene matches: 11. CDR3 sequence (DNA): TGTGCCAGCAGCCGTCGGACAGGGGTCAACCGGGAGACCCAGTACTTC. Protein product: CASSRRTGVNRETQYF. The whole variable domain, remainder taken from reference TRBV14 and TRBJ2-5, is EAGVTQFPSHSVIEKGQTVTLRCDPISGHDNLYWYRRVMGKEIKFLLHFVKESKQDESGMPNNRFLAERTGGTYSTLKVQPAELEDSGVYFCASSRRTGVNRETQYFGPGTRLLVL.

The chain recombines TRBV19 with TRBJ2-3, with 9 bases matching TRBD2. Trimming took 3 bases from V and 3 from J; bases not matched to a gene: 4. The germline V gene has CDR1 LNHDA and CDR2 SQIVND (reference sequence). CDR3 size: 15 residues. DNA for the CDR3: TGTGCCAGTAGTATCGCTAGCGGGAATACAGATACGCAGTATTTT. As protein: CASSIASGNTDTQYF.

The gene calls are TRBV6-6 and TRBJ2-7; D might be TRBD2 (6 bases). This CDR3 comprises 14 residues. CDR1 and CDR2 from the germline V gene are MNHNY and SVGAGI (reference sequence). Trimming shortened V by 0 bases and J by 3 bases, and 9 bases separated the two germline ends. The DNA of the CDR3 is TGTGCCAGCAGTTACTCGCTGGGAGGCTACGAGCAGTACTTC. It is translated as CASSYSLGGYEQYF.

V and J are TRBV18 and TRBJ2-1, with 10 bases matching TRBD2. V trimming: 3 bases; J trimming: 7 bases; junction bases outside the gene matches: 18. Germline assignment: CDR1 KGHSH and CDR2 LQKENI. CDR3 length: 19 residues. The CDR3: CASSPREPVWSSGRNEQFF. Here the CDR3 DNA reads TGTGCCAGCTCACCTCGGGAGCCCGTGTGGTCTAGCGGGAGAAATGAGCAGTTCTTC.

The CDR3 protein is CASSYSGQDTQYF. CDR3 sequence (DNA): TGTGCCAGCAGTTACTCGGGGCAGGATACGCAGTATTTT. V and J are TRBV6-5 and TRBJ2-3; the D gene is possibly TRBD1 (5 bases). This CDR3 region has 13 residues. The germline V gene has CDR1 MNHEY and CDR2 SVGAGI. Trimming cost V 0 bases and J 6 bases, with 7 bases left between them.

V gene TRBV11-2 combines with J gene TRBJ1-1, with D tentatively TRBD1 (5 bases). The CDR3 runs 18 residues. Per the germline V gene, CDR1 is SGHAT and CDR2 is FQNNGV. V lost 6 bases and J lost 0, with 23 bases in between. Here the CDR3 reads CASSFPAAMTAMNTEAFF. The CDR3 bases are TGTGCCAGCAGTTTTCCAGCAGCCATGACAGCAATGAACACTGAAGCTTTCTTT.

The chain has TRBV4-3 and TRBJ2-1; TRBD2 agrees at 11 bases. CDR1 and CDR2 from the germline V gene are LGHNA and YSLEER. V trimming: 1 base; J trimming: 9 bases; junction bases outside the gene matches: 20. The CDR3 contains 20 residues. The CDR3 loop is CASSQAPWFASSGGIGEQFF. The CDR3 bases are TGCGCCAGCAGCCAAGCCCCGTGGTTCGCTTCTAGCGGGGGGATCGGTGAGCAGTTCTTC.

This chain uses TRBV4-1 with TRBJ2-2; D is unclear. Trimming cost V 1 base and J 4 bases, with 10 bases left between them. This CDR3 is 15 amino acids long. Germline assignment: CDR1 MGHRA and CDR2 YSYEKL. This CDR3 is CASSQGLRGTGELFF. CDR3 sequence (DNA): TGCGCCAGCAGCCAAGGCCTGCGAGGCACCGGGGAGCTGTTTTTT.

This clone was seen just once. V and J are TRBV6-5 and TRBJ1-4; D is possibly TRBD1 (6 bases). This CDR3 has 14 residues. The germline CDR1 and CDR2 sequences are MNHEY and SVGAGI. Trimming shortened V by 3 bases and J by 8 bases, and 13 bases separated the two germline ends. CDR3 sequence: CASSYDRRGEKLFF. DNA for the CDR3: TGTGCCAGCAGTTATGACAGGAGAGGGGAAAAACTGTTTTTT.

The rearrangement joins TRBV5-6 to TRBJ2-5; 7 nucleotides match TRBD2. This CDR3 comprises 14 residues. Germline CDR1 and CDR2: SGHDT and YYEEEE. V shed 0 bases and J 4 bases; nucleotides not matched to a gene: 3. CDR3 sequence: CASSLGVAGETQYF. CDR3 bases: TGTGCCAGCAGCTTGGGGGTAGCGGGAGAGACCCAGTACTTC.

J is TRBJ1-4 and V is TRBV28; a weak D match, TRBD1 (6 bases). This CDR3 spans 14 amino acids. Germline V gives CDR1 MDHEN, CDR2 SYDVKM. Trimming shortened V by 5 bases and J by 6 bases, and 13 bases separated the two germline ends. CDR3 region: CASSPGQGHEKLFF. The CDR3 DNA sequence: TGTGCCAGCAGTCCGGGACAAGGTCATGAAAAACTGTTTTTT.

The chain joins TRBV21-1 to TRBJ2-7; the DNA was not used to check the table's D call, TRBD1. TRBV21-1 is flagged as a pseudogene. This CDR3 region has 15 residues. The DNA of the CDR3 is TGTGCCAGCAGCAAAGAAGGCAGGGCCTCCTACGAGCAGTACTTC. Translation gives CASSKEGRASYEQYF.

The chain recombines TRBV7-2 with TRBJ2-3; TRBD1 agrees at 9 bases. This CDR3 contains 15 residues. The V gene end was trimmed by 3 bases and the J gene end by 0 bases; junction bases not matched to a gene: 1. CDR1 and CDR2 (germline): SGHTA, FQGNSA. The CDR3 sequence is CASSFGTGSTDTQYF. Written as DNA, the CDR3 is TGTGCCAGCAGCTTCGGGACAGGGAGCACAGATACGCAGTATTTT.

This rearrangement joins TRBV5-5 to TRBJ2-7, with TRBD1 matching 8 bases. The CDR3 runs to 13 residues. The germline V gene has CDR1 SGHKS and CDR2 YYEKEE (reference sequence). Trimming removed 4 bases from V and 7 bases from J; junction bases left unmatched: 7. The CDR3 loop reads CASSGRGPGEQYF. The CDR3 DNA is TGTGCCAGCAGCGGCAGGGGGCCTGGGGAGCAGTACTTC.

The chain employs TRBV19 and TRBJ1-1; 7 nucleotides align to TRBD1. The CDR3 contains 14 residues. The trim removed 5 bases at V and 5 bases at J, leaving 8 bases unmatched. The V gene's germline CDR1 is LNHDA and CDR2 SQIVND (reference sequence). The CDR3, as DNA: TGTGCCAGTAGTCCAGAAGGGGGCCGGACTGAAGCTTTCTTT. It specifies CASSPEGGRTEAFF.

The J gene is TRBJ2-2, the V gene TRBV2; D is possibly TRBD2 (6 bases). V was trimmed by 10 bases and J by 4 bases, leaving 16 bases between them. Per germline, CDR1 SNHLY and CDR2 FYNNEI. CDR3 size: 14 residues. This CDR3 reads CATSGLRGTGELFF. The CDR3 DNA reads TGTGCCACATCGGGGCTGCGGGGCACCGGGGAGCTGTTTTTT. Using reference TRBV2 and TRBJ2-2 for the parts outside the CDR3, the full variable domain is EPEVTQTPSHQVTQMGQEVILRCVPISNHLYFYWYRQILGQKVEFLVSFYNNEISEKSEIFDDQFSVERPDGSNFTLKIRSTKLEDSAMYFCATSGLRGTGELFFGEGSRLTVL.

In regard to this clone: The same CDR3 arises from other DNA sequences in this sample as well. The genes are TRBV5-1 and TRBJ2-5, with 8 bases lining up with TRBD1. V shed 0 bases and J 1 base; nucleotides not matched to a gene: 5. CDR1 is SGHRS and CDR2 is YFSETQ in the germline V gene. The CDR3 totals 16 residues. CDR3 sequence reads: CASSLEAGGPQETQYF. The CDR3 bases are TGCGCCAGCAGCTTGGAAGCAGGGGGCCCCCAAGAGACCCAGTACTTC.

The genes are TRBV25-1 and TRBJ2-1, with TRBD2 identical over 8 bases. Germline lookup yields CDR1 MGHDK and CDR2 SYGVNS. The CDR3 covers 13 residues. Trimming removed 5 bases from V and 9 bases from J; junction bases left unmatched: 6. CDR3 in DNA: TGTGCCAGCAGTCGGGTAGCGGGATCTGAGCAGTTCTTC. Translated, it gives CASSRVAGSEQFF.

The chain employs TRBV27 and TRBJ1-1; D gene uncertain. Germline V gene lookup returns CDR1 MNHEY and CDR2 SMNVEV (reference sequence). This CDR3 contains 13 residues. Trimming left V 4 bases short and J 3 bases short, with 9 bases between. This CDR3 is CASSSNRYTEAFF. CDR3 DNA: TGTGCCAGCAGTTCAAACAGATACACTGAAGCTTTCTTT.

This rearrangement joins TRBV5-4 to TRBJ2-2, with 7 bases aligning to TRBD1. V trimming: 2 bases; J trimming: 4 bases; junction bases outside the gene matches: 2. Germline-derived CDR1 and CDR2 are SGHNT and YYREEE (reference sequence). This CDR3 has 14 residues. The CDR3 sequence: CASSFRGSTGELFF. The CDR3 DNA follows: TGTGCCAGCAGCTTCAGGGGGAGCACCGGGGAGCTGTTTTTT.